These T cell receptor beta chains were read from a single sample in a study of blood T cell repertoires in COVID-19. Sequencing was performed with immunoSEQ multiplex PCR; in TCRdb, only in-frame clones are kept and a portion is missing. The data hold more than 200,000 clones, with roughly 87% observed a single time. Source material: PBMCs or T cells enriched from blood (not recorded which). These receptors were collected from a woman between 25 and 40 years old with acute COVID-19. Each CDR3 is given with its conserved first and last residue. Fields, in order: J gene, clone size, V gene, D gene, CDR3 protein, CDR3 DNA. D genes are given only for firm matches. A row's size may be missing; if present it is once, few, many or a size class.

TRBJ2-5,few,TRBV28,TRBD2,CASSLMGGDQETQYF,TGTGCCAGCAGTCTCATGGGGGGGGACCAAGAGACCCAGTACTTC
TRBJ2-1,.,TRBV5-1,.,CASSPTSPSYNEQFF,TGCGCCAGCAGCCCAACTAGCCCCTCCTACAATGAGCAGTTCTTC
TRBJ1-1,.,TRBV5-8,.,CASSLERGTEAFF,TGTGCCAGCAGCTTAGAAAGGGGTACTGAAGCTTTCTTT
TRBJ1-3,once,TRBV5-1,.,CASSLGEGASGNTIYF,TGCGCCAGCAGCTTAGGCGAGGGTGCCTCTGGAAACACCATATATTTT
TRBJ1-3,.,TRBV7-9,TRBD1,CASSLGQGIDGNTIYF,TGTGCCAGCAGCCTCGGACAGGGGATTGACGGGAACACCATATATTTT
TRBJ2-1,.,TRBV14,TRBD2,CASSRRTSGVYNEQFF,TGTGCCAGCAGCCGAAGGACTAGCGGAGTCTACAATGAGCAGTTCTTC
TRBJ2-7,.,TRBV3-1/TRBV3-2,.,CASSLYRFYEQYF,TGTGCCAGCAGCCTATACAGGTTTTACGAGCAGTACTTC
TRBJ1-5,.,TRBV28,TRBD1,CASRRQGDNQPQHF,TGTGCCAGCAGAAGACAGGGGGACAATCAGCCCCAGCATTTT
TRBJ2-7,.,TRBV6-5,TRBD1,CASSFGQGAFEQYF,TGTGCCAGCAGTTTCGGACAGGGGGCCTTCGAGCAGTACTTC
TRBJ2-1,few,TRBV11-1,.,CASSLPTSEQFF,TGTGCCAGCAGCTTACCGACATCTGAGCAGTTCTTC
TRBJ1-6,.,TRBV21-1,.,CASSNPLVASDSSDSPLHF,TGTGCCAGCAGCAACCCCCTAGTAGCGTCGGACAGTTCCGATTCACCCCTCCACTTT
TRBJ1-5,.,TRBV6-6,.,CASSYTVAGDDQPQHF,TGTGCCAGCAGTTACACCGTCGCGGGGGATGATCAGCCCCAGCATTTT
TRBJ2-7,.,TRBV7-2,.,CASSYPMGASYEQYF,TGTGCCAGCAGCTACCCCATGGGGGCATCCTACGAGCAGTACTTC
TRBJ2-1,.,TRBV6-5,.,CASSSPTSVSKQFF,TGTGCCAGCAGTTCCCCGACTAGTGTGAGCAAGCAGTTCTTC
TRBJ2-1,.,TRBV6-2/TRBV6-3,TRBD2,CASSWPGLAYEQFF,TGTGCCAGCAGTTGGCCGGGACTAGCCTATGAGCAGTTCTTC
TRBJ2-5,.,TRBV14,TRBD1,CASSPMDRGYQETQYF,TGTGCCAGCAGCCCGATGGACAGGGGGTACCAGGAGACCCAGTACTTC
TRBJ1-1,many,TRBV27,.,CASSPQTGGTEAFF,TGTGCCAGCAGTCCCCAAACCGGAGGTACTGAAGCTTTCTTT
TRBJ2-1,.,TRBV7-2,TRBD2,CASSLIAGGRSNEQFF,TGTGCCAGCAGCTTAATCGCCGGCGGGAGGTCCAATGAGCAGTTCTTC
TRBJ2-5,.,TRBV18,.,CASSGITQETQYF,TGTGCCAGCTCCGGGATCACGCAAGAGACCCAGTACTTC
TRBJ2-6,.,TRBV6-4,.,CASSPGAGANVLTF,TGTGCCAGCAGTCCAGGCGCTGGGGCCAACGTCCTGACTTTC
TRBJ1-1,.,TRBV9,.,CASSVDLLNTEAFF,TGTGCCAGCAGCGTAGATCTCCTGAACACTGAAGCTTTCTTT
TRBJ2-2,.,TRBV19,TRBD1,CASSNIRDRGNTGELFF,TGTGCCAGTAGTAACATCCGGGACAGGGGAAACACCGGGGAGCTGTTTTTT
TRBJ1-1,few,TRBV7-3,.,CASSLMEQGEAFF,TGTGCCAGCAGCCTTATGGAGCAGGGTGAAGCTTTCTTT
TRBJ2-2,.,TRBV3-1/TRBV3-2,.,CASSSPLLTGELFF,TGTGCCAGCAGCTCCCCCCTCCTTACCGGGGAGCTGTTTTTT
TRBJ1-2,once,TRBV15,.,CATSRVQGNGYTF,TGTGCCACCAGCAGGGTACAGGGTAACGGCTACACCTTC
TRBJ2-5,.,TRBV11-1,TRBD2,CASSLVASGAPGTQYF,TGTGCCAGCAGCTTAGTTGCCAGCGGGGCCCCAGGGACCCAGTACTTC
TRBJ2-2,.,TRBV9,.,CASRGTANTGELFF,TGTGCCAGCCGGGGGACGGCGAACACCGGGGAGCTGTTTTTT
TRBJ1-4,.,TRBV3-1/TRBV3-2,.,CASSYNQGSGEKLFF,TGTGCCAGCAGCTACAACCAGGGCTCGGGCGAAAAACTGTTTTTT
TRBJ1-1,.,TRBV19,TRBD1,CASSGPGQGITEAFF,TGTGCCAGTAGTGGGCCGGGACAGGGGATCACTGAAGCTTTCTTT
TRBJ2-7,.,TRBV7-8,.,CASSAYYEQYF,TGTGCCAGCAGCGCGTACTACGAGCAGTACTTC
TRBJ2-5,.,TRBV5-6,.,CASSLPSGETQYF,TGTGCCAGCAGCTTACCCAGCGGGGAGACCCAGTACTTC